These 31 T cell receptor beta chains came from one sample sequenced in a study of graft-versus-host responses after intestinal transplantation. The antigens of these receptors remain unknown. Here immunoSEQ multiplex PCR was the method, and the copy in TCRdb shows in-frame clones only, minus some. The sample yields 84,000 or so clones, approximately 95% seen once. The source material was unstimulated CD8+ T cells sorted from spleen or lymph node cells, sampled before transplant. The receptors come from a human donor who was the organ donor for an intestinal transplant.

The chain couples TRBV10-3 to TRBJ2-7; 7 bases line up with TRBD1. The CDR3 length is 15 residues. Trimming cost V 4 bases and J 1 base; bases outside gene matches: 7. CDR1 is ENHRY and CDR2 is SYGVKD in the germline V gene. The CDR3 sequence is CAISVQDRTSYEQYF. In DNA, the CDR3 is TGTGCCATCAGTGTCCAGGACAGGACTTCCTACGAGCAGTACTTC.

V gene TRBV5-4 combines with J gene TRBJ2-1; 13 nucleotides match TRBD2. V shed 5 bases, J shed 10 bases, and the junction held 6 bases outside the gene matches. The CDR3 spans 14 residues. The germline V gene has CDR1 SGHNT and CDR2 YYREEE (reference sequence). Here the CDR3 reads CASSLLAGGGEQFF. CDR3 nucleotides: TGTGCCAGCAGTTTACTAGCGGGGGGGGGAGAGCAGTTCTTC. Variable domain in full (rest from reference TRBV5-4 and TRBJ2-1): ETGVTQSPTHLIKTRGQQVTLRCSSQSGHNTVSWYQQALGQGPQFIFQYYREEENGRGNFPPRFSGLQFPNYSSELNVNALELDDSALYLCASSLLAGGGEQFFGPGTRLTVL.

This chain links TRBV4-2 with TRBJ2-7; 10 nucleotides agree with TRBD1. The CDR3 spans 18 residues. Germline lookup yields CDR1 LGHNA and CDR2 YNFKEQ. The trim removed 0 bases at V and 2 bases at J, leaving 10 bases unmatched. The CDR3 DNA reads as TGTGCCAGCAGCCAAGATTCCCCAGGACAGGGGGAGACCTACGAGCAGTACTTC. Amino acid sequence: CASSQDSPGQGETYEQYF.

The V gene is TRBV6-6, the J gene TRBJ2-4; TRBD2 agrees at 7 bases. The germline gives CDR1 MNHNY, CDR2 SVGAGI (reference sequence). Trimming at V came to 6 bases and at J to 4 bases, leaving 12 bases not matched to a gene. The CDR3 runs to 16 residues. The CDR3 DNA is TGTGCCAGCAGCCGGGGGAGGGTCCACCATAAAAACATTCAGTACTTC. It is translated as CASSRGRVHHKNIQYF.

The chain couples TRBV7-9 to TRBJ2-3; possible D gene TRBD2, 5 bases. V was pared by 4 bases and J by 3 bases, with 14 bases between. This CDR3 is built from 15 residues. Germline assignment: CDR1 SEHNR and CDR2 FQNEAQ (reference sequence). This CDR3 reads CASSSRGRGTDTQYF. DNA for the CDR3: TGTGCCAGCAGCTCACGAGGCCGCGGGACAGATACGCAGTATTTT. The full variable domain, in which reference TRBV7-9 and TRBJ2-3 provide the parts outside the CDR3, is DTGVSQNPRHKITKRGQNVTFRCDPISEHNRLYWYRQTLGQGPEFLTYFQNEAQLEKSRLLSDRFSAERPKGSFSTLEIQRTEQGDSAMYLCASSSRGRGTDTQYFGPGTRLTVL.

This clone was seen only once. CDR3 coding DNA: TGTGCCAGCAGCTACGGGGTCGGGCTGGGGATCTACGAGCAGTACTTC. It encodes CASSYGVGLGIYEQYF. The chain is built from TRBV5-6 and TRBJ2-7; perhaps TRBD2 as D (5 bases). Germline CDR1 reads SGHDT; CDR2 reads YYEEEE. V was pared by 3 bases and J by 3 bases, with 19 bases between. The CDR3 totals 16 residues.

This chain connects TRBV9 to TRBJ1-4, with a tentative D call TRBD1 (5 bases). The length of the CDR3 is 15 residues. The germline CDR1 and CDR2 sequences are SGDLS and YYNGEE. V dropped 0 bases and J dropped 3 bases, with 9 bases sitting between them. The CDR3 region has the DNA TGTGCCAGCAGCGTAGGCGGGACCGCTAATGAAAAACTGTTTTTT. It codes for CASSVGGTANEKLFF.

The chain is built from TRBV15 and TRBJ2-4, with D perhaps TRBD1 (5 bases). V was shortened by 3 bases and J by 3 bases, with 18 bases between the two germline ends. Per the germline V gene, CDR1 is LNHNV and CDR2 is YYDKDF (reference sequence). This CDR3 contains 17 residues. In DNA form, the CDR3 reads TGTGCCACCAGCAGCCATCCATGGGGAAGGGGCAAAAACATTCAGTACTTC. Protein: CATSSHPWGRGKNIQYF.

The CDR3: CASTRELAGTTDTQYF. The DNA for the CDR3 is TGTGCCAGCACCCGAGAACTAGCGGGGACCACAGATACGCAGTATTTT. The chain combines TRBV9 with TRBJ2-3; 10 nucleotides align to TRBD2. V trimming: 6 bases; J trimming: 2 bases; junction bases outside the gene matches: 9. From germline, CDR1 is SGDLS and CDR2 YYNGEE. The CDR3 runs to 16 residues.

V and J are TRBV28 and TRBJ1-1, with D uncertain. V was pared by 6 bases and J by 2 bases, with 16 bases between. CDR1 MDHEN and CDR2 SYDVKM come from the germline V gene. The CDR3 is 15 amino acids. The CDR3 nucleotides are TGTGCCAGCAGCCCCCCAGTCACTACCAACACTGAAGCTTTCTTT. Protein sequence: CASSPPVTTNTEAFF.

This sequence joins TRBV5-1 and TRBJ2-1, with D perhaps matching TRBD1 (5 bases). The CDR3 is made up of 16 amino acids. The V end lost 4 bases, the J end lost 6 bases, and 20 bases lay between the germline ends. Germline-derived CDR1 and CDR2 are SGHRS and YFSETQ. The CDR3 region has the DNA TGCGCCAGCAGCCCGCCCGCGGTTGGTACAGGCAATGAGCAGTTCTTC. It specifies CASSPPAVGTGNEQFF.

This chain connects TRBV28 to TRBJ2-2; 8 bases map to TRBD1. Per the germline V gene, CDR1 is MDHEN and CDR2 is SYDVKM. The CDR3 loop spans 19 amino acids. V trimming: 0 bases; J trimming: 6 bases; junction bases outside the gene matches: 15. The CDR3 is CASSLCTFIRGHCAGELFF. The CDR3, as DNA: TGTGCCAGCAGTTTATGCACATTCATCAGGGGGCATTGTGCCGGGGAGCTGTTTTTT.

The chain carries TRBV6-5 and TRBJ2-7; TRBD2 matches at 7 bases. Trimming took 0 bases from V and 6 from J; bases not matched to a gene: 11. This CDR3 has 16 amino acids. The germline CDR1 and CDR2 sequences are MNHEY and SVGAGI. CDR3 loop: CASSYSTGREGTEQYF. The CDR3 nucleotides are TGTGCCAGCAGTTACTCTACGGGCAGGGAGGGTACCGAGCAGTACTTC.

The J gene is TRBJ2-3, the V gene TRBV15; TRBD2 aligns across 8 bases. CDR3 length equals 16 residues. Unmatched junction bases numbered 5, after V lost 1 base and J lost 2 bases. The V gene's germline CDR1 is LNHNV and CDR2 YYDKDF (reference sequence). Written as DNA, the CDR3 is TGTGCCACCAGCAGAGTAACTAGCGGCACCACAGATACGCAGTATTTT. It yields the protein CATSRVTSGTTDTQYF.

This clone was detected once. The J gene is TRBJ2-7, the V gene TRBV5-8, with D perhaps TRBD2 (6 bases). With 5 bases removed from V and 5 bases from J, the gap between germline ends came to 14 bases. Germline CDR1 and CDR2: SGHTS and YDEGEE. This CDR3 comprises 13 residues. The CDR3 is CASSLRGSHEQYF. The DNA of the CDR3 is TGTGCCAGCAGTCTACGGGGGTCCCACGAGCAGTACTTC.

This chain uses TRBV7-9 with TRBJ2-5, with D possibly being TRBD1 (5 bases). This CDR3 has 14 amino acids. V was cut by 1 base and J by 2 bases, with 8 bases left in between. Germline V lookup: CDR1 SEHNR, CDR2 FQNEAQ (reference sequence). For the CDR3, the DNA is TGTGCCAGCAGCTTAGTCAGGGTTCAAGAGACCCAGTACTTC. Translation gives CASSLVRVQETQYF.

V usage is TRBV10-3 and J usage is TRBJ2-7, with 7 bases fitting TRBD2. The length of the CDR3 is 13 residues. Losses at the gene ends were 5 bases for V and 2 bases for J; bases not matched to a gene: 3. Germline CDR1 and CDR2: ENHRY and SYGVKD. CDR3 in amino acids: CAISLAAAYEQYF. The DNA of the CDR3 is TGTGCCATCAGTCTAGCGGCGGCCTACGAGCAGTACTTC.

V usage is TRBV5-1 and J usage is TRBJ1-3; 7 bases agree with TRBD1. Per the germline V gene, CDR1 is SGHRS and CDR2 is YFSETQ. The CDR3 spans 15 residues. V lost 4 bases, J lost 2 bases, and 6 bases stayed unmatched. CDR3 amino acids: CASSLDRRAGNTIYF. The CDR3 DNA sequence: TGCGCCAGCAGCCTGGACAGGAGAGCTGGAAACACCATATATTTT.

The genes are TRBV6-4 and TRBJ2-1, with 10 bases matching TRBD2. CDR1 and CDR2 (germline): MRHNA, SNTAGT. J lost 7 bases, V lost 2 bases, and 5 bases had no gene match. The CDR3 is 15 residues long. The CDR3 here is CASSDGAGGSNEQFF. Written as DNA, the CDR3 is TGTGCCAGCAGTGACGGAGCGGGAGGGTCGAATGAGCAGTTCTTC.

The chain joins TRBV5-6 to TRBJ2-3; D unresolved. V was shortened by 4 bases and J by 6 bases, with 12 bases between the two germline ends. CDR3 length equals 13 residues. Germline CDR1 reads SGHDT; CDR2 reads YYEEEE. The CDR3 bases are TGTGCCAGCAGCCTGCAAGATAGTGATACGCAGTATTTT. Its translation is CASSLQDSDTQYF.

The rearrangement uses TRBV28 and TRBJ2-7, with 14 bases that match TRBD2. Trimming took 5 bases from V and 3 from J; bases not matched to a gene: 3. From germline, CDR1 is MDHEN and CDR2 SYDVKM. CDR3 length: 15 amino acids. Here the CDR3 reads CASSRGLAGDYEQYF. DNA of the CDR3: TGTGCCAGCAGTCGGGGACTAGCGGGAGACTACGAGCAGTACTTC.

The chain recombines TRBV28 with TRBJ1-5; D gene uncertain. V lost 6 bases and J 4 bases, leaving 13 bases between the germline ends. Germline CDR1 MDHEN, CDR2 SYDVKM. There are 14 residues in the CDR3. The CDR3, as DNA: TGTGCCAGCAGACCCAGTCCCTCAAATCAGCCCCAGCATTTT. The encoded protein is CASRPSPSNQPQHF.

The chain combines TRBV10-3 with TRBJ2-7; TRBD2 agrees at 14 bases. CDR1 is ENHRY, CDR2 SYGVKD, per germline. The CDR3 runs 15 residues. Trimming removed 2 bases from V and 3 bases from J; junction bases left unmatched: 0. The DNA of the CDR3 is TGTGCCATCAGTGAGGGACTAGCGGGAGGCTACGAGCAGTACTTC. It translates to CAISEGLAGGYEQYF.

This clone came up once. The rearrangement joins TRBV11-2 to TRBJ2-7, with D possibly matching TRBD1 (5 bases). Trimming left V 5 bases short and J 2 bases short, with 10 bases between. The CDR3 consists of 13 residues. The germline CDR1 and CDR2 sequences are SGHAT and FQNNGV. CDR3 amino acids: CASSLGATYEQYF. The CDR3 bases are TGTGCCAGCAGCCTAGGGGCTACCTACGAGCAGTACTTC. The full variable domain, completed using reference TRBV11-2 and TRBJ2-7, is EAGVAQSPRYKIIEKRQSVAFWCNPISGHATLYWYQQILGQGPKLLIQFQNNGVVDDSQLPKDRFSAERLKGVDSTLKIQPAKLEDSAVYLCASSLGATYEQYFGPGTRLTVT.

The rearrangement links TRBV9 to TRBJ1-2; D may be TRBD1 (5 bases). The CDR3 extends over 15 amino acids. V dropped 3 bases and J dropped 5 bases, with 17 bases sitting between them. Germline V gene lookup returns CDR1 SGDLS and CDR2 YYNGEE. In DNA, the CDR3 is TGTGCCAGCAGCGCCCCTGGAGGGGCGGGGTATGGCTACACCTTC. Amino acid sequence: CASSAPGGAGYGYTF.

The CDR3 nucleotides are TGTGCCAGCAGCCAAGCGGCGGGAGCGCCCTACGAGCAGTACTTC. Amino acids: CASSQAAGAPYEQYF. The rearrangement joins TRBV14 to TRBJ2-7; the match to TRBD2 covers 7 bases. V trimming: 1 base; J trimming: 2 bases; junction bases outside the gene matches: 5. CDR1 SGHDN and CDR2 FVKESK come from the germline V gene. The CDR3 covers 15 residues.

The J gene is TRBJ1-5, the V gene TRBV27; 7 positions agree with TRBD1. The germline gives CDR1 MNHEY, CDR2 SMNVEV (reference sequence). The CDR3 runs to 16 residues. Trimming at V came to 3 bases and at J to 0 bases, leaving 5 bases not matched to a gene. CDR3 in amino acids: CASSLLPGGSNQPQHF. The CDR3 nucleotides are TGTGCCAGCAGTTTGCTACCAGGGGGTAGCAATCAGCCCCAGCATTTT.

CDR3: CASSLNGATEIYNEQFF. CDR3 bases: TGTGCCAGCAGCCTGAACGGAGCGACAGAAATCTACAATGAGCAGTTCTTC. The genes are TRBV7-6 and TRBJ2-1; D is possibly TRBD1 (5 bases). This CDR3 has 17 residues. CDR1 is SGHVS and CDR2 is FNYEAQ in the germline V gene. The V and J ends lost 5 bases and 3 bases respectively, with 20 bases between them.

This clone was observed a single time. Here the CDR3 reads CASSLGSGGVDTQYF. As DNA, the CDR3 is TGTGCCAGCAGCTTGGGGAGCGGGGGGGTGGATACGCAGTATTTT. The V and J genes are TRBV5-4 and TRBJ2-3; 10 positions match TRBD2. This CDR3 is 15 amino acids long. From germline, CDR1 is SGHNT and CDR2 YYREEE (reference sequence). V gave up 0 bases and J gave up 6 bases; unmatched junction bases: 4.

V usage is TRBV4-2 and J usage is TRBJ2-2; 10 nucleotides align to TRBD2. Trimming at V came to 0 bases and at J to 7 bases, leaving 14 bases not matched to a gene. The CDR3 is 19 residues long. The germline V gene has CDR1 LGHNA and CDR2 YNFKEQ. CDR3 in amino acids: CASSQDPGTSAVIGGELFF. CDR3 sequence (DNA): TGTGCCAGCAGCCAAGACCCCGGGACTAGCGCCGTTATCGGCGGGGAGCTGTTTTTT.

The chain carries TRBV2 and TRBJ2-5; 7 bases agree with TRBD2. The J call may not be correct, given that the DNA end is closer to TRBJ2-7. The CDR3 consists of 16 residues. Germline-derived CDR1 and CDR2 are SNHLY and FYNNEI. CDR3 sequence (DNA): TGTGCCACCCTCCGGCCTCTAGCGGTTAAACCCTACGAGCAGTACTTC. It codes for CATLRPLAVKPYEQYF.